This T cell receptor (beta chain) was obtained from a study of T cells in Graves' hyperthyroidism and ophthalmopathy. Study results and caveats: From stable hyperthyroidism, ophthalmopathy was set apart by a 13 V-J model.

With respect to this clonotype: Its target is not known.

Amplification of TCR beta CDR3 regions used RNA as the template. First-round RT-PCR of the TCR CDR3 relied on the HTBI primer set. TCRdb processed the multiplex PCR reads anew with MiXCR; each CDR3 protein has one entry. The table lists about 98,000 distinct CDR3 sequences, approximately 42% of them singletons, with 10% in the top ten. With 3 bases clipped from V and 7 bases from J, the junction kept 6 bases outside the gene matches. Germline CDR1 LNHNV, CDR2 YYDKDF (reference sequence). CDR3 size: 15 residues. The study defined stable Graves' hyperthyroidism as no ophthalmopathy progression within 18 months. Exclusion followed for patients with uncontrolled infection, other autoimmune disease, pregnancy or lactation. Clinical symptoms, serum thyroxine, TRAb, thyroid ultrasound and orbital computed tomography informed diagnoses.

The receptor's source is a woman in her twenties or thirties with Graves' hyperthyroidism. V is TRBV15 and J is TRBJ1-4; 9 positions agree with TRBD1. Sequencing input: peripheral blood or thyroid tissue (not recorded which). In DNA form, the CDR3 reads TGTGCCACCAGCAGCTTGGGACAGGGAAGTGAAAAACTGTTTTTT. Amino acids: CATSSLGQGSEKLFF.